This TCR beta chain was sequenced in a study of regulatory T cells in long-lasting Graves disease. Study details: Graves' patients who were just diagnosed had used antithyroid drugs for under 3 months.

Combining iRepertoire HTBI primers with Arm-PCR of CDR3 regions, the authors built TCR beta libraries. TCRdb re-derived calls from the multiplex PCR reads in MiXCR, one entry per CDR3 protein. The table records 620,000 or so distinct CDR3 sequences, around 15% of them present only once. In this sample, this clonotype turned up many times. Its antigen is unidentified. V shed 8 bases and J 4 bases; nucleotides not matched to a gene: 12. CDR3 length equals 15 residues. Germline V lookup: CDR1 MDHEN, CDR2 SYDVKM. Study-level findings and limits: There was favoring of TRBV28, TRBJ1-2 and TRBJ2-5 in persistent disease.

Specified time point: newly diagnosed GD, antithyroid drugs for less than 3 months. RNA from PBMCs was the source of the TCR library. In Xi'an, China, an endocrinology department was the source of patients. These data are also associated with another study on T cells in Graves' hyperthyroidism and ophthalmopathy. According to that study: Recently diagnosed hyperthyroidism of less than 2 months' duration affected patients aged 18 to 65.

The sample here was peripheral blood mononuclear cells (PBMCs), taken at new diagnosis, from a patient treated with antithyroid drugs. This TCR was sampled from a woman aged 30 to 39 with Graves disease. This rearrangement joins TRBV28 to TRBJ2-3; TRBD1 aligns across 7 bases. This CDR3 reads CASRHRDRGPDTQYF. CDR3 sequence (DNA): TGTGCCAGCCGCCACCGGGACAGAGGCCCAGATACGCAGTATTTT.